A selection of T cell receptor beta chains follows, all from one sample in a study of T cells in Graves' hyperthyroidism and ophthalmopathy. Each CDR3 protein is one row after TCRdb ran MiXCR on the multiplex PCR reads. The table includes 300,000 to 400,000 distinct CDR3 sequences, about 13% detected once. Material for sequencing was blood. The receptor source for this set is a woman under 30 with Graves' hyperthyroidism. Both conserved end residues are part of each CDR3. D genes are given only for firm matches. Expanded clones get a size class; other rows say once, few or many, or leave the size out.

cdr3_aa: CASTERGGRGTKGVGEQYF
cdr3_nt: TGTGCCAGCACCGAACGGGGCGGGAGAGGCACGAAGGGGGTCGGCGAGCAGTACTTC
clone_size: many
d_call: -
v_call: TRBV7-8
j_call: TRBJ2-7

cdr3_aa: CASSLSTGEPYEQYF
cdr3_nt: TGCGCCAGCAGCTTATCTACAGGGGAACCCTACGAGCAGTACTTC
clone_size: -
d_call: TRBD1
v_call: TRBV5-1
j_call: TRBJ2-7

cdr3_aa: CASSPAGPEGYF
cdr3_nt: TGTGCCAGCTCACCCGCGGGACCCGAGGGGTACTTC
clone_size: many
d_call: -
v_call: TRBV18
j_call: TRBJ2-7

cdr3_aa: CASSPASSTGIETQYF
cdr3_nt: TGTGCCAGCAGCCCCGCAAGCTCCACAGGGATAGAGACCCAGTACTTC
clone_size: many
d_call: -
v_call: TRBV3-1
j_call: TRBJ2-5

cdr3_aa: CASTSSLGQGIETQYF
cdr3_nt: TGTGCCAGCACTAGTTCCCTGGGACAGGGGATTGAGACCCAGTACTTC
clone_size: -
d_call: TRBD1
v_call: TRBV6-1
j_call: TRBJ2-5

cdr3_aa: CAWRDGQMEQFF
cdr3_nt: TGTGCCTGGAGGGACGGACAGATGGAGCAGTTCTTC
clone_size: -
d_call: -
v_call: TRBV30
j_call: TRBJ2-1

cdr3_aa: CASMDRGRGGYTF
cdr3_nt: TGTGCCAGCATGGACAGGGGGAGAGGCGGCTACACCTTC
clone_size: many
d_call: TRBD1
v_call: TRBV28
j_call: TRBJ1-2

cdr3_aa: CASSIGTSDTGELFF
cdr3_nt: TGTGCCAGTAGTATAGGGACTAGCGACACCGGGGAGCTGTTTTTT
clone_size: few
d_call: TRBD2
v_call: TRBV19
j_call: TRBJ2-2

cdr3_aa: CASTLESSGNTIYF
cdr3_nt: TGTGCCAGCACCCTAGAAAGCTCTGGAAACACCATATATTTT
clone_size: many
d_call: -
v_call: TRBV12-3/TRBV12-4
j_call: TRBJ1-3

cdr3_aa: CASRRTGALGGYTF
cdr3_nt: TGTGCCAGCAGACGCACAGGGGCCCTGGGTGGCTACACCTTC
clone_size: many
d_call: TRBD1
v_call: TRBV27
j_call: TRBJ1-2

cdr3_aa: CASSHQGGASDTQYF
cdr3_nt: TGTGCCAGCAGCCATCAGGGCGGGGCGTCAGATACGCAGTATTTT
clone_size: many
d_call: -
v_call: TRBV7-3
j_call: TRBJ2-3

cdr3_aa: CASSPHSTHGYTF
cdr3_nt: TGTGCCAGCAGCCCTCATAGTACCCATGGCTACACCTTC
clone_size: -
d_call: -
v_call: TRBV7-9
j_call: TRBJ1-2

cdr3_aa: CSVEMASGRLYF
cdr3_nt: TGCAGCGTTGAAATGGCTAGCGGGAGGTTGTACTTC
clone_size: many
d_call: TRBD2
v_call: TRBV29-1
j_call: TRBJ2-5

cdr3_aa: CSARDLQDRDDIQYF
cdr3_nt: TGCAGTGCTAGAGATTTACAGGACAGGGATGACATTCAGTACTTC
clone_size: few
d_call: TRBD1
v_call: TRBV20-1
j_call: TRBJ2-4

cdr3_aa: CASSFFNEQFF
cdr3_nt: TGTGCCAGCAGTTTTTTTAATGAGCAGTTCTTC
clone_size: many
d_call: -
v_call: TRBV12-3/TRBV12-4
j_call: TRBJ2-1

cdr3_aa: CASSPLGSNTEAFF
cdr3_nt: TGTGCCAGCTCACCACTAGGGTCGAACACTGAAGCTTTCTTT
clone_size: many
d_call: -
v_call: TRBV18
j_call: TRBJ1-1

cdr3_aa: CASSLGHPVPFKGIDYGYTF
cdr3_nt: TGTGCCAGCAGCTTAGGACATCCCGTCCCTTTCAAGGGGATTGACTATGGCTACACCTTC
clone_size: many
d_call: -
v_call: TRBV7-9
j_call: TRBJ1-2

cdr3_aa: CSVEEGGGKGTEAFF
cdr3_nt: TGCAGCGTTGAAGAGGGCGGGGGTAAGGGCACTGAAGCTTTCTTT
clone_size: many
d_call: -
v_call: TRBV29-1
j_call: TRBJ1-1

cdr3_aa: CASSPDRVGTEAFF
cdr3_nt: TGTGCCAGCTCCCCAGACAGGGTCGGCACTGAAGCTTTCTTT
clone_size: many
d_call: TRBD1
v_call: TRBV18
j_call: TRBJ1-1

cdr3_aa: CAISTSTGAKYGYTF
cdr3_nt: TGTGCCATCAGTACTAGTACAGGGGCGAAGTATGGCTACACCTTC
clone_size: -
d_call: TRBD1
v_call: TRBV10-3
j_call: TRBJ1-2

cdr3_aa: CASSPTGWATYEQYF
cdr3_nt: TGTGCCAGCAGCCCTACGGGGTGGGCAACCTACGAGCAGTACTTC
clone_size: -
d_call: -
v_call: TRBV27
j_call: TRBJ2-7

cdr3_aa: CASSSDRGAKQFF
cdr3_nt: TGTGCCAGCAGTTCTGACAGGGGGGCCAAACAGTTCTTC
clone_size: many
d_call: TRBD1
v_call: TRBV12-3/TRBV12-4
j_call: TRBJ2-1

cdr3_aa: CSVGPRDRAGYEQYF
cdr3_nt: TGCAGCGTTGGCCCGCGGGACAGGGCAGGGTACGAGCAGTACTTC
clone_size: many
d_call: TRBD1
v_call: TRBV29-1
j_call: TRBJ2-7

cdr3_aa: CASSPSTGTNTEAFF
cdr3_nt: TGTGCCAGCAGTCCCTCGACAGGGACTAACACTGAAGCTTTCTTT
clone_size: many
d_call: TRBD1
v_call: TRBV28
j_call: TRBJ1-1

cdr3_aa: CASSTRTGGNYEQYF
cdr3_nt: TGTGCCAGCAGCACCAGGACAGGGGGGAACTACGAGCAGTACTTC
clone_size: many
d_call: TRBD1
v_call: TRBV7-2
j_call: TRBJ2-7

cdr3_aa: CATRPGHESGELFF
cdr3_nt: TGTGCCACCCGGCCAGGCCATGAGTCCGGGGAGCTGTTTTTT
clone_size: many
d_call: -
v_call: TRBV24-1
j_call: TRBJ2-2

cdr3_aa: CASSSQGPTNYGYTF
cdr3_nt: TGTGCCAGCAGTTCACAGGGGCCAACTAACTATGGCTACACCTTC
clone_size: many
d_call: TRBD1
v_call: TRBV28
j_call: TRBJ1-2

cdr3_aa: CASASTGTVTYEQYF
cdr3_nt: TGTGCCAGCGCCTCGACCGGGACAGTTACCTACGAGCAGTACTTC
clone_size: many
d_call: TRBD1
v_call: TRBV6-2/TRBV6-3
j_call: TRBJ2-7

cdr3_aa: CSARGVGQETQYF
cdr3_nt: TGCAGTGCTAGAGGAGTTGGGCAAGAGACCCAGTACTTC
clone_size: many
d_call: -
v_call: TRBV20-1
j_call: TRBJ2-5

cdr3_aa: CASRGTSWAEQFF
cdr3_nt: TGTGCCAGCAGGGGGACTAGCTGGGCTGAGCAGTTCTTC
clone_size: few
d_call: TRBD2
v_call: TRBV12-3/TRBV12-4
j_call: TRBJ2-1

cdr3_aa: CSAIGTAGNTIYF
cdr3_nt: TGCAGTGCCATAGGGACGGCGGGAAACACCATATATTTT
clone_size: many
d_call: -
v_call: TRBV20-1
j_call: TRBJ1-3

cdr3_aa: CASSPRGTLGTEAFF
cdr3_nt: TGTGCCAGCAGCCCCCGGGGCACCCTGGGCACTGAAGCTTTCTTT
clone_size: many
d_call: -
v_call: TRBV28
j_call: TRBJ1-1

cdr3_aa: CASSPMSGAPGELFF
cdr3_nt: TGTGCCAGTAGTCCCATGAGCGGGGCGCCGGGGGAGCTGTTTTTT
clone_size: -
d_call: TRBD2
v_call: TRBV19
j_call: TRBJ2-2

cdr3_aa: CASSYRRGLADLLQQYF
cdr3_nt: TGTGCCAGCAGTTACCGCAGAGGACTAGCGGACTTACTGCAGCAGTACTTC
clone_size: few
d_call: TRBD2
v_call: TRBV6-2/TRBV6-3
j_call: TRBJ2-7

cdr3_aa: CSARGRDNYGYTF
cdr3_nt: TGCAGTGCTAGGGGCCGGGACAACTATGGCTACACCTTC
clone_size: many
d_call: -
v_call: TRBV20-1
j_call: TRBJ1-2

cdr3_aa: CASSQGLAGTYTDTQYF
cdr3_nt: TGTGCCAGCAGCCAGGGACTAGCGGGGACCTACACAGATACGCAGTATTTT
clone_size: -
d_call: TRBD2
v_call: TRBV7-2
j_call: TRBJ2-3

cdr3_aa: CASSLGDRGPDTQYF
cdr3_nt: TGCGCCAGCAGCTTGGGGGATCGGGGTCCAGATACGCAGTATTTT
clone_size: -
d_call: -
v_call: TRBV5-1
j_call: TRBJ2-3

cdr3_aa: CASSYSFHPGSNEKLFF
cdr3_nt: TGTGCCAGCAGTTACAGCTTCCACCCGGGGTCTAATGAAAAACTGTTTTTT
clone_size: -
d_call: -
v_call: TRBV6-5
j_call: TRBJ1-4

cdr3_aa: CASSQDQLAGADTQYF
cdr3_nt: TGTGCCAGCAGCCAAGATCAACTAGCGGGAGCAGATACGCAGTATTTT
clone_size: many
d_call: TRBD2
v_call: TRBV4-2
j_call: TRBJ2-3

cdr3_aa: CASSEPSGRVKTQYF
cdr3_nt: TGTGCCAGCAGCGAACCTAGCGGGAGAGTGAAGACCCAGTACTTC
clone_size: many
d_call: TRBD2
v_call: TRBV7-8
j_call: TRBJ2-5

cdr3_aa: CASRWTSGNEQFF
cdr3_nt: TGTGCCAGCAGATGGACTAGCGGTAATGAGCAGTTCTTC
clone_size: -
d_call: TRBD2
v_call: TRBV12-3/TRBV12-4
j_call: TRBJ2-1

cdr3_aa: CASSLDNEQFF
cdr3_nt: TGTGCCAGCAGCTTAGACAATGAGCAGTTCTTC
clone_size: many
d_call: -
v_call: TRBV11-3
j_call: TRBJ2-1

cdr3_aa: CASKGRRSNYGYTF
cdr3_nt: TGTGCCAGCAAGGGACGGCGTTCTAACTATGGCTACACCTTC
clone_size: many
d_call: -
v_call: TRBV19
j_call: TRBJ1-2

cdr3_aa: CASSVRETGGGTDTQYF
cdr3_nt: TGTGCCAGCAGCGTAAGAGAGACAGGGGGCGGCACAGATACGCAGTATTTT
clone_size: many
d_call: TRBD1
v_call: TRBV9
j_call: TRBJ2-3

cdr3_aa: CASGYSVVIDTQYF
cdr3_nt: TGTGCCAGCGGGTATAGCGTCGTAATAGATACGCAGTATTTT
clone_size: few
d_call: -
v_call: TRBV28
j_call: TRBJ2-3

cdr3_aa: CASSPTPGAQGEQFF
cdr3_nt: TGTGCCAGCAGCCCGACACCGGGGGCGCAGGGTGAGCAGTTCTTC
clone_size: few
d_call: -
v_call: TRBV7-3
j_call: TRBJ2-1